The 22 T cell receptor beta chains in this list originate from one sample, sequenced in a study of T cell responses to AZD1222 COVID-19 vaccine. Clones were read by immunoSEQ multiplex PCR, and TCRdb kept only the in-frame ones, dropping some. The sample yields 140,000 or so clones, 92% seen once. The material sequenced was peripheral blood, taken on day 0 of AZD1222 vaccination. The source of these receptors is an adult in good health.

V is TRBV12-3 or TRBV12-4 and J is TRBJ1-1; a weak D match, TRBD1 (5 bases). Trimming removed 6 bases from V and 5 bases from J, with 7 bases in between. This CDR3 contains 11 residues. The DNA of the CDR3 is TGTGCCAGCAGCCAGGGTACTGAAGCTTTCTTT. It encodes CASSQGTEAFF.

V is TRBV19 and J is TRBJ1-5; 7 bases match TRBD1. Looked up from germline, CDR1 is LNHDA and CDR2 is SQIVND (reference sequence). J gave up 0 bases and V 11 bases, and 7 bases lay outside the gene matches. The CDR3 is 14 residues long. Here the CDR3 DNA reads TGTGCCGGATCGACAGGGCTTAGCAATCAGCCCCAGCATTTT. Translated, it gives CAGSTGLSNQPQHF. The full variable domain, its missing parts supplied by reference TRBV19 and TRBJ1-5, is DGGITQSPKYLFRKEGQNVTLSCEQNLNHDAMYWYRQDPGQGLRLIYYSQIVNDFQKGDIAEGYSVSREKKESFPLTVTSAQKNPTAFYLCAGSTGLSNQPQHFGDGTRLSIL.

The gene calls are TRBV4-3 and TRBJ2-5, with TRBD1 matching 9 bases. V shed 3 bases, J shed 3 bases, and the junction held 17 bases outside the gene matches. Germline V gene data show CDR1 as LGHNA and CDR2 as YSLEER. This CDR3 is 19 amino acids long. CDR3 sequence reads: CASSQGPGQGFLGEETQYF. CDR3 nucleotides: TGCGCCAGCAGCCAGGGTCCGGGACAGGGATTTCTGGGGGAAGAGACCCAGTACTTC.

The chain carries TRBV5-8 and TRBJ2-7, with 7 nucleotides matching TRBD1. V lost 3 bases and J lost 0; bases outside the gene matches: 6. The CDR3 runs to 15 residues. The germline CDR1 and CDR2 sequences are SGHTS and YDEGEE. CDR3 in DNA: TGTGCCAGCAGCTACGGGACAGTCCTCTCCTACGAGCAGTACTTC. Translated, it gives CASSYGTVLSYEQYF.

CDR3 nucleotides: TGTGCCAGCAGTGCACAGGGGGCCGGGGGCACTGAAGCTTTCTTT. It translates to CASSAQGAGGTEAFF. This chain connects TRBV2 to TRBJ1-1; 9 bases fit TRBD1. CDR1 and CDR2 from the germline V gene are SNHLY and FYNNEI. V was clipped by 4 bases and J by 4 bases; unmatched bases: 7. The CDR3 totals 15 residues.

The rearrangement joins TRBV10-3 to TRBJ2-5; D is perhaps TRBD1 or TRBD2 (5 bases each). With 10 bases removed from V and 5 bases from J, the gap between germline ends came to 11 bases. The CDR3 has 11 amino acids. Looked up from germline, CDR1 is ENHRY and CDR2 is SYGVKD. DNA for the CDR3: TGTGCCACCGGGACCCAGGAGACCCAGTACTTC. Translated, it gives CATGTQETQYF.

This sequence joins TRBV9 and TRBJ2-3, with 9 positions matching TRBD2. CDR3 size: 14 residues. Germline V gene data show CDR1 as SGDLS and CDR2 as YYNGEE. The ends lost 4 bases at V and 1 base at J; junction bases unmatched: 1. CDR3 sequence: CASSKRGGTDTQYF. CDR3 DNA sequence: TGTGCCAGCAGCAAGCGGGGGGGCACAGATACGCAGTATTTT.

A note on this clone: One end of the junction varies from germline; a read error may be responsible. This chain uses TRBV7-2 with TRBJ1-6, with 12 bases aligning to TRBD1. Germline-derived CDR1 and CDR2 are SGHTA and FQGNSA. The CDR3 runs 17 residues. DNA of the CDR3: TGTGCCAGCAGCTCCCCGCGGGACAGGGGGCCCACTTCATCCCTCCACTTT. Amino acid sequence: CASSSPRDRGPTSSLHF. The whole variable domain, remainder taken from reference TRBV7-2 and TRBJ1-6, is GAGVSQSPSNKVTEKGKDVELRCDPISGHTALYWYRQSLGQGLEFLIYFQGNSAPDKSGLPSDRFSAERTGGSVSTLTIQRTQQEDSAVYLCASSSPRDRGPTSSLHFGNGTRLTVT.

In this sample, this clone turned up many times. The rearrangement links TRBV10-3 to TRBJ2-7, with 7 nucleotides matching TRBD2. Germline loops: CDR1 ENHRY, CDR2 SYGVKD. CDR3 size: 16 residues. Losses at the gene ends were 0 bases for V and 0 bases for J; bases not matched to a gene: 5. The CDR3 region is CAISESVGGSSYEQYF. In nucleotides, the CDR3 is TGTGCCATCAGTGAGTCGGTGGGGGGGTCCTCCTACGAGCAGTACTTC.

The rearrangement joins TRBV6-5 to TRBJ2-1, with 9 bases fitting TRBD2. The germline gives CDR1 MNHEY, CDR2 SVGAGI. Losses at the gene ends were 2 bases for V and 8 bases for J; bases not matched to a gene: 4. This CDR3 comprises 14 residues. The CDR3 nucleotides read TGTGCCAGCAGTTACGGGACTAGCTTCGATGAGCAGTTCTTC. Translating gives CASSYGTSFDEQFF.

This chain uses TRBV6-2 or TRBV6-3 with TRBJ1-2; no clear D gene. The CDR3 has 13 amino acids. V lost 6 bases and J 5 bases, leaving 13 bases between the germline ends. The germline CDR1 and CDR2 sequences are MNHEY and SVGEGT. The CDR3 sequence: CASSVTGSYGYTF. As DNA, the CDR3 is TGTGCCAGCAGCGTGACTGGAAGTTATGGCTACACCTTC.

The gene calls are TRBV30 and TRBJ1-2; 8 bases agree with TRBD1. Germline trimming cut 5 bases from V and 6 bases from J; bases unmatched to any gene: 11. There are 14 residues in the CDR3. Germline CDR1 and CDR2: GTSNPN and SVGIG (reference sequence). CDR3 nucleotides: TGTGCCTGGGGTCACCCCCGGACAGGGCATGGCTACACCTTC. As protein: CAWGHPRTGHGYTF.

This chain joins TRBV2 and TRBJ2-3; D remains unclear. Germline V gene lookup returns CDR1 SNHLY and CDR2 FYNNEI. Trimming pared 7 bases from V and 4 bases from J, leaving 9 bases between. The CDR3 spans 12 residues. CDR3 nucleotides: TGTGCCAGCACTCCAGGTGCAGATACGCAGTATTTT. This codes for CASTPGADTQYF.

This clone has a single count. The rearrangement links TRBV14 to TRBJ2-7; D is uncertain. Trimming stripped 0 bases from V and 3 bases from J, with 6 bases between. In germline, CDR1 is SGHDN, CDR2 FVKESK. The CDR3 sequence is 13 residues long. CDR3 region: CASSQDGHYEQYF. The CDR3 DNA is TGTGCCAGCAGCCAAGATGGTCACTACGAGCAGTACTTC.

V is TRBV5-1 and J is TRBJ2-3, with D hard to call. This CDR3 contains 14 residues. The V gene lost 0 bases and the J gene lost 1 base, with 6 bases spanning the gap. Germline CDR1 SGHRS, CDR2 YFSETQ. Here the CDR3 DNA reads TGCGCCAGCAGCTTGGCTCAGCGCACAGATACGCAGTATTTT. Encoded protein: CASSLAQRTDTQYF.

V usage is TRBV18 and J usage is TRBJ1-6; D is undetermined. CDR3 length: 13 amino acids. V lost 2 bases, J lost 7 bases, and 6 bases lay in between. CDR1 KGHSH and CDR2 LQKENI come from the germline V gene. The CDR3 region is CASSPSVNSPLHF. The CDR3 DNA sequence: TGTGCCAGCTCACCATCGGTCAATTCACCCCTCCACTTT. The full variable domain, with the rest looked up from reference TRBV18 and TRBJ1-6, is NAGVMQNPRHLVRRRGQEARLRCSPMKGHSHVYWYRQLPEEGLKFMVYLQKENIIDESGMPKERFSAEFPKEGPSILRIQQVVRGDSAAYFCASSPSVNSPLHFGNGTRLTVT.

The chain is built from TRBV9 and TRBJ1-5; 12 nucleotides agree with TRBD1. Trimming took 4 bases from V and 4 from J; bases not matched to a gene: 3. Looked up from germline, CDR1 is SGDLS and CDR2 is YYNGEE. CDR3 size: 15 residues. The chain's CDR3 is CASSSGQGANQPQHF. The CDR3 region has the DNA TGTGCCAGCAGCTCGGGACAGGGGGCGAATCAGCCCCAGCATTTT.

CDR3 sequence reads: CASSPMTGGEYEQYF. In nucleotides, the CDR3 is TGTGCCAGCAGCCCAATGACAGGGGGCGAATACGAGCAGTACTTC. The V call is TRBV5-4, the J call TRBJ2-7, with 10 bases that match TRBD1. CDR1 is SGHNT, CDR2 YYREEE, per germline (reference sequence). CDR3 size: 15 residues. Trimming removed 4 bases from V and 4 bases from J; junction bases left unmatched: 8.

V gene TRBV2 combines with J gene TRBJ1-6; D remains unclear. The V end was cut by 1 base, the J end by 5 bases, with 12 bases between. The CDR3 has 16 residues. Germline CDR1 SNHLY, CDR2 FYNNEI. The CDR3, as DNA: TGTGCCAGCAGTGAAGAGTCGGTGAAGGATAATTCACCCCTCCACTTT. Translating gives CASSEESVKDNSPLHF.

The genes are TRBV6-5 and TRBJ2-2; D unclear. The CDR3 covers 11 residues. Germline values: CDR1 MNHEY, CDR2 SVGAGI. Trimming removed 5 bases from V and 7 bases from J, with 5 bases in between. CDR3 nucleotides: TGTGCCAGCAGTCGGTTCGGGGAGCTGTTTTTT. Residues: CASSRFGELFF.

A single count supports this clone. As DNA, the CDR3 is TGTGCCAGCAGCGAGGGACGGACCTATGGCTACACCTTC. This encodes CASSEGRTYGYTF. The V gene is TRBV25-1, the J gene TRBJ1-2; possibly TRBD1 for D (5 bases). V lost 6 bases to trimming and J lost 4 bases, with 12 bases between them. The CDR3 spans 13 residues. Germline loops: CDR1 MGHDK, CDR2 SYGVNS.

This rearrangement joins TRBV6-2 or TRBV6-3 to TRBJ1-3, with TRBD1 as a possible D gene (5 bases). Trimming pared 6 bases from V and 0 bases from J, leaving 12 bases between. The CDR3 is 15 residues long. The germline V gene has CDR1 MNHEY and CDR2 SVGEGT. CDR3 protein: CASSRGAFSGNTIYF. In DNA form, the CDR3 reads TGTGCCAGCAGCCGCGGGGCCTTCTCTGGAAACACCATATATTTT.